The present TCR beta chain was sequenced within a study of cytomegalovirus exposure and HLA in healthy donors. Turning to this clone: Its antigen is undetermined.

PCR primers comprised 60 Vbeta and 13 Jbeta primers. Generated by immunoSEQ multiplex PCR, the TCRdb table keeps only in-frame clones and is missing some. The sample has about 110,000 clones, 70% seen once. The CDR3 runs 12 residues. Germline V gene sequence: CDR1 MNHNS, CDR2 SASEGT. Trimming removed 7 bases at V and 5 bases at J, with 11 bases between. Study-wide points: Being productive about 87% or about 30% of the time was typical of most TCR beta V segments in an earlier analysis.

The sample was PBMCs. The J gene is TRBJ2-5, the V gene TRBV6-1; D remains ambiguous. The receptor's source is a man in his forties in good health and CMV-seropositive. CDR3 amino acids: CASTRGAETQYF. In nucleotides, the CDR3 is TGTGCCAGCACCCGAGGAGCGGAGACCCAGTACTTC.